This is a list of T cell receptor beta chains from one sample in a study of regulatory T cells in long-lasting Graves disease. MiXCR, run by TCRdb on the multiplex PCR reads, gives a single entry per CDR3 protein. The data hold more than 300,000 distinct CDR3 sequences, with approximately 10% observed a single time. Separately, the same data were catalogued under a study of T cells in Graves' hyperthyroidism and ophthalmopathy.

Sequences were derived from peripheral blood mononuclear cells (PBMCs), sampled at new diagnosis, from a patient treated with antithyroid drugs. These receptors originate from a woman aged 18-30 years with Graves disease. CDR3s include the opening cysteine and the closing phenylalanine or tryptophan. D genes are given only for firm matches. Expanded clones are given a class, and other clones once, few, many or no size at all.

CDR3aa | CDR3nt | j_gene | v_gene | d_gene | abundance
CASSPTVPGQVKETQYF | TGCGCCAGCAGCCCGACCGTTCCGGGACAGGTTAAAGAGACCCAGTACTTC | TRBJ2-5 | TRBV5-1 | TRBD1 | -
CASSLGLTSPINYGYTF | TGTGCCAGCAGCTTAGGTCTAACAAGCCCAATTAACTATGGCTACACCTTC | TRBJ1-2 | TRBV13 | - | many
CASSEYGQETQHF | TGTGCCAGCAGTGAGTACGGACAAGAGACCCAGCACTTC | TRBJ2-5 | TRBV25-1 | - | -
CASSNLYNEQFF | TGTGCCAGCAGCAATCTATACAATGAGCAGTTCTTC | TRBJ2-1 | TRBV7-2 | - | many
CASGLVRLGVPNYGYTF | TGTGCTAGTGGTTTGGTACGGTTAGGGGTGCCTAACTATGGCTACACCTTC | TRBJ1-2 | TRBV12-5 | - | few
CASSLAQGTSLYEQYF | TGCGCCAGCAGCTTGGCACAGGGGACCAGCCTCTACGAGCAGTACTTC | TRBJ2-7 | TRBV5-1 | TRBD1 | many
CASSLSRSLSGPQETQYF | TGTGCCAGCAGTTTATCGCGTTCACTAAGCGGACCCCAAGAGACCCAGTACTTC | TRBJ2-5 | TRBV27 | - | many
CASSQDLSLGADTQYF | TGCGCCAGCAGCCAAGATCTTAGCCTAGGCGCAGATACGCAGTATTTT | TRBJ2-3 | TRBV4-1 | - | many
CASSVGPVALHF | TGTGCCAGCAGTGTTGGACCCGTCGCCCTCCACTTT | TRBJ1-6 | TRBV2 | - | many
CASGLVLGGENSYNEQFF | TGTGCTAGTGGTTTGGTACTGGGGGGGGAGAACTCCTACAATGAGCAGTTCTTC | TRBJ2-1 | TRBV12-5 | TRBD2 | few
CAWSPDGNTEAFF | TGTGCCTGGAGCCCGGACGGGAACACTGAAGCTTTCTTT | TRBJ1-1 | TRBV30 | - | many
CASSQDLGYMNTEAFF | TGTGCCAGCAGCCAAGATCTGGGATACATGAACACTGAAGCTTTCTTT | TRBJ1-1 | TRBV14 | - | many
CASSFSRTGRLGQPQHF | TGTGCCAGCAGTTTTTCTAGGACAGGCCGTTTGGGGCAGCCCCAGCATTTT | TRBJ1-5 | TRBV27 | TRBD1 | many
CATSRGRMNTEAFF | TGTGCCACCTCGAGAGGACGGATGAACACTGAAGCTTTCTTT | TRBJ1-1 | TRBV15 | - | few
CASSLLPGGGQETQYF | TGTGCCAGCTCACTTCTTCCCGGGGGAGGTCAAGAGACCCAGTACTTC | TRBJ2-5 | TRBV18 | - | few
CASSFSPQTGGNTEAFF | TGTGCCAGCAGTTTCTCCCCTCAGACAGGGGGAAACACTGAAGCTTTCTTT | TRBJ1-1 | TRBV6-2/TRBV6-3 | TRBD1 | -
CASSQVPGREKDTQYF | TGTGCCAGCAGCCAAGTACCAGGGCGGGAGAAAGATACGCAGTATTTT | TRBJ2-3 | TRBV3-2 | - | few
CATSGTGGPINYGYTF | TGTGCCACCTCCGGGACAGGGGGTCCCATTAACTATGGCTACACCTTC | TRBJ1-2 | TRBV12-3/TRBV12-4 | TRBD1 | many
CASSIRLPGETQYF | TGTGCCAGTAGTATCCGACTACCTGGGGAGACCCAGTACTTC | TRBJ2-5 | TRBV19 | - | many
CASSDGGTSEQYF | TGTGCCAGCAGTGACGGGGGAACTAGCGAGCAGTACTTC | TRBJ2-7 | TRBV2 | - | many
CASTSGSHSYNEQFF | TGCGCCAGCACTAGCGGGAGTCACTCCTACAATGAGCAGTTCTTC | TRBJ2-1 | TRBV4-3 | TRBD2 | -
CSVDAGREYGYTF | TGCAGCGTTGATGCCGGGCGTGAATATGGCTACACCTTC | TRBJ1-2 | TRBV29-1 | - | -
CASSPGVETQYF | TGCGCCAGCAGCCCAGGGGTGGAGACCCAGTACTTC | TRBJ2-5 | TRBV5-1 | - | few
CASSRGVQPYNEQFF | TGCGCCAGCAGCCGGGGGGTTCAGCCCTACAATGAGCAGTTCTTC | TRBJ2-1 | TRBV4-3 | - | few
CASSFGQTLTGELFF | TGTGCCAGCAGTTTTGGACAGACTCTCACCGGGGAGCTGTTTTTT | TRBJ2-2 | TRBV6-5 | - | many
CASSQEVGGLTSNYGYTF | TGTGCCAGCAGCCAAGAAGTAGGGGGGCTTACTTCTAACTATGGCTACACCTTC | TRBJ1-2 | TRBV4-2 | - | many
CARRSRVYGYTF | TGTGCCAGGCGGAGCCGAGTCTATGGCTACACCTTC | TRBJ1-2 | TRBV7-3 | - | many
CASSYGGPYSNQPQHF | TGTGCCAGCAGTTACGGGGGGCCTTATAGCAATCAGCCCCAGCATTTT | TRBJ1-5 | TRBV6-2/TRBV6-3 | - | many
CASSLGAASNQPQHF | TGTGCCAGCAGCTTAGGGGCGGCAAGCAATCAGCCCCAGCATTTT | TRBJ1-5 | TRBV7-8 | - | many
CSAREGYNEQFF | TGCAGTGCTCGGGAAGGCTACAATGAGCAGTTCTTC | TRBJ2-1 | TRBV20-1 | - | many
CASSQDWRELDTEAFF | TGTGCCAGCAGCCAAGATTGGAGGGAATTAGACACTGAAGCTTTCTTT | TRBJ1-1 | TRBV14 | - | -
CAISERSGATTNEKLFF | TGTGCCATCAGTGAACGGAGCGGAGCAACAACTAATGAAAAACTGTTTTTT | TRBJ1-4 | TRBV10-3 | - | -
CATSEWTSGSATGELFF | TGTGCCACCAGTGAGTGGACTAGCGGGAGCGCCACCGGGGAGCTGTTTTTT | TRBJ2-2 | TRBV24-1 | TRBD2 | -
CASSLETGFTYGYTF | TGTGCCAGCAGCTTGGAAACAGGTTTTACGTATGGCTACACCTTC | TRBJ1-2 | TRBV5-4 | - | -
CSARDASGRARGYEQYF | TGCAGTGCTAGAGATGCTAGCGGGAGGGCCAGGGGCTACGAGCAGTACTTC | TRBJ2-7 | TRBV20-1 | TRBD2 | many
CASSLGSQNQPQHF | TGTGCCAGCAGTCTAGGGTCACAGAATCAGCCCCAGCATTTT | TRBJ1-5 | TRBV6-1 | - | many
CSTRLGQETQYF | TGCAGCACCCGACTAGGCCAAGAGACCCAGTACTTC | TRBJ2-5 | TRBV29-1 | - | -
CSATTVASNQPQHF | TGCAGTGCAACGACAGTCGCTAGCAATCAGCCCCAGCATTTT | TRBJ1-5 | TRBV20-1 | - | -